Below, 27 T cell receptor beta chains from the same sample are listed, as sequenced in a study of blood T cell repertoires in COVID-19. Some clones are missing from TCRdb's copy, which holds only in-frame ones; the method was immunoSEQ multiplex PCR. Found here are 300,000 to 350,000 clones, over 80% of them singletons; the top ten hold around 8.9%. The source material was peripheral blood. These receptors were collected from a man aged 25-45 years with COVID-19, enrolled during active disease.

This rearrangement joins TRBV21-1 to TRBJ2-7; the D call of TRBD2 is as the table states it, not checked on the DNA. TRBV21-1 is described as a pseudogene. CDR3 length equals 15 residues. For the CDR3, the DNA is TGTGCCAGCAGCACAAAGACCCGGGTCTCCTACGAGCAGTACTTC. As protein: CASSTKTRVSYEQYF.

The chain couples TRBV19 to TRBJ1-3; D remains ambiguous. Trimming left V 3 bases short and J 0 bases short, with 12 bases between. This CDR3 is built from 16 residues. From germline, CDR1 is LNHDA and CDR2 SQIVND (reference sequence). For the CDR3, the DNA is TGTGCCAGTAGTATGGAGTCACTGAGCTCTGGAAACACCATATATTTT. Amino acids: CASSMESLSSGNTIYF.

This rearrangement joins TRBV27 to TRBJ2-7; the match to TRBD2 covers 8 bases. Germline V CDR1 and CDR2: MNHEY, SMNVEV (reference sequence). The V segment lost 3 bases and the J segment 3 bases; nucleotides outside the gene matches: 4. The length of the CDR3 is 14 residues. The CDR3 sequence: CASSFGGVHYEQYF. CDR3 sequence (DNA): TGTGCCAGCAGTTTCGGGGGGGTTCACTACGAGCAGTACTTC.

CDR3 sequence: CASSLPGLNNYNEQFF. As DNA, the CDR3 is TGTGCCAGCAGTCTCCCGGGACTAAATAACTACAATGAGCAGTTCTTC. V and J are TRBV28 and TRBJ2-1; TRBD2 agrees at 7 bases. The CDR3 spans 16 residues. J gave up 3 bases and V 5 bases, and 10 bases lay outside the gene matches. Germline V gene data show CDR1 as MDHEN and CDR2 as SYDVKM.

The chain couples TRBV10-3 to TRBJ1-1; TRBD1 matches at 7 bases. Trimming took 0 bases from V and 5 from J; bases not matched to a gene: 15. Germline assignment: CDR1 ENHRY and CDR2 SYGVKD. CDR3 length equals 18 residues. The DNA of the CDR3 is TGTGCCATCAGTGAGTCGGAGGGGGCGCATCACCGACGGACTGAAGCTTTCTTT. Translation gives CAISESEGAHHRRTEAFF.

This sequence joins TRBV6-2 or TRBV6-3 and TRBJ1-2, with TRBD1 as a possible D gene (6 bases). The CDR3 length is 15 residues. V dropped 6 bases and J dropped 7 bases, with 21 bases sitting between them. Germline CDR1 and CDR2: MNHEY and SVGEGT. In DNA form, the CDR3 reads TGTGCCAGCAGCACTCTCGACAGGCTCGGATTTGGCTACACCTTC. It encodes CASSTLDRLGFGYTF.

The chain recombines TRBV24-1 with TRBJ2-7, with 8 bases matching TRBD1. The CDR3 consists of 16 residues. Trimming took 5 bases from V and 2 from J; bases not matched to a gene: 10. CDR1 KGHDR and CDR2 SFDVKD come from the germline V gene. CDR3 amino acids: CATSVQGQDIPYEQYF. In nucleotides, the CDR3 is TGTGCCACCAGTGTCCAGGGACAGGACATCCCCTACGAGCAGTACTTC.

This chain uses TRBV27 with TRBJ2-2; the D is unclear. Germline lookup yields CDR1 MNHEY and CDR2 SMNVEV (reference sequence). Trimming shortened V by 5 bases and J by 0 bases, and 7 bases separated the two germline ends. CDR3 length: 14 amino acids. CDR3 loop: CASSATPNTGELFF. CDR3 sequence (DNA): TGTGCCAGCAGTGCCACACCGAACACCGGGGAGCTGTTTTTT.

V is TRBV7-2 and J is TRBJ2-1; tentatively, D is TRBD1 (6 bases). The CDR3 consists of 16 residues. CDR1 and CDR2 from the germline V gene are SGHTA and FQGNSA. V lost 4 bases, J lost 0 bases, and 13 bases lay in between. CDR3 DNA: TGTGCCAGCAGCTCCAACAGGGTTAGCTCCTACAATGAGCAGTTCTTC. Protein sequence: CASSSNRVSSYNEQFF.

This clone was observed a few times. J is TRBJ2-7 and V is TRBV4-3; 7 bases align to TRBD1. Losses at the gene ends were 3 bases for V and 4 bases for J; bases not matched to a gene: 9. Germline values: CDR1 LGHNA, CDR2 YSLEER. The CDR3 covers 15 residues. In DNA form, the CDR3 reads TGCGCCAGCAGCCACGACCACAGGGGAACTTACGAGCAGTACTTC. Its translation is CASSHDHRGTYEQYF.

The chain combines TRBV29-1 with TRBJ2-7, with TRBD1 as a possible D gene (7 bases). This CDR3 is 13 amino acids long. In germline, CDR1 is SQVTM, CDR2 ANQGSEA. V was clipped by 7 bases and J by 5 bases, with 18 bases between them. CDR3: CSGRKTGRNEQYF. CDR3 bases: TGCAGCGGGAGAAAGACAGGGAGGAACGAGCAGTACTTC.

The chain joins TRBV10-3 to TRBJ2-5; TRBD2 matches at 14 bases. Germline V gene sequence: CDR1 ENHRY, CDR2 SYGVKD. The CDR3 has 16 amino acids. V trimming: 4 bases; J trimming: 3 bases; junction bases outside the gene matches: 4. CDR3 DNA: TGTGCCATCAGTGCCCGGGGACTAGCGGGGGAAGAGACCCAGTACTTC. Protein product: CAISARGLAGEETQYF.

This clone has just a few counts. This chain connects TRBV4-1 to TRBJ2-1, with 7 bases fitting TRBD2. V dropped 1 base and J dropped 3; count of bases not matched to a gene: 9. Germline values: CDR1 MGHRA, CDR2 YSYEKL. The CDR3 sequence is 17 residues long. CDR3 protein: CASSQGASGVYYNEQFF. In DNA form, the CDR3 reads TGCGCCAGCAGCCAAGGAGCTAGCGGAGTTTACTACAATGAGCAGTTCTTC.

The chain is built from TRBV5-1 and TRBJ1-2, with 7 bases identical to TRBD1. Trimming removed 0 bases from V and 8 bases from J; junction bases left unmatched: 7. This CDR3 region has 14 residues. Germline CDR1 is SGHRS and CDR2 is YFSETQ. The CDR3 nucleotides are TGCGCCAGCAGCTTGGGAGGGGGCGCGGAAGGCTACACCTTC. Protein product: CASSLGGGAEGYTF. Drawing the rest from reference TRBV5-1 and TRBJ1-2, the complete variable domain is KAGVTQTPRYLIKTRGQQVTLSCSPISGHRSVSWYQQTPGQGLQFLFEYFSETQRNKGNFPGRFSGRQFSNSRSEMNVSTLELGDSALYLCASSLGGGAEGYTFGSGTRLTVV.

This clone showed up just a few times. V usage is TRBV7-9 and J usage is TRBJ2-2; TRBD1 might be the D (6 bases). This CDR3 comprises 14 residues. From germline, CDR1 is SEHNR and CDR2 FQNEAQ (reference sequence). V dropped 5 bases and J dropped 4 bases, with 11 bases sitting between them. This chain's CDR3 is CASSPTGITGELFF. Written as DNA, the CDR3 is TGTGCCAGCAGCCCAACAGGGATCACCGGGGAGCTGTTTTTT. Drawing the rest from reference TRBV7-9 and TRBJ2-2, the complete variable domain is DTGVSQNPRHKITKRGQNVTFRCDPISEHNRLYWYRQTLGQGPEFLTYFQNEAQLEKSRLLSDRFSAERPKGSFSTLEIQRTEQGDSAMYLCASSPTGITGELFFGEGSRLTVL.

The rearrangement uses TRBV6-2 or TRBV6-3 and TRBJ1-2; D is uncertain. Germline V gene sequence: CDR1 MNHEY, CDR2 SVGEGT. Trimming cost V 3 bases and J 4 bases, with 12 bases left between them. This CDR3 contains 14 residues. CDR3 DNA sequence: TGTGCCAGCAGTTATCGTCCAACGAGCTATGGCTACACCTTC. This gives the protein CASSYRPTSYGYTF.

The J gene is TRBJ2-7, the V gene TRBV2; maybe TRBD1 (6 bases). This CDR3 has 13 residues. The V end was cut by 7 bases, the J end by 6 bases, with 16 bases between. The germline V gene encodes CDR1 SNHLY and CDR2 FYNNEI. CDR3 nucleotides: TGTGCCAGCAATGGCAGGGACACATTCGAGCAGTACTTC. Translated: CASNGRDTFEQYF.

V and J are TRBV3-1 (or the pseudogene TRBV3-2) and TRBJ2-2; 12 positions match TRBD1. Germline assignment: CDR1 LGHDT and CDR2 YNNKEL (reference sequence). Losses at the gene ends were 4 bases for V and 6 bases for J; bases not matched to a gene: 6. There are 16 residues in the CDR3. As DNA, the CDR3 is TGTGCCAGCAGCCCACCGGGACAGGGGGCGTCCGGGGAGCTGTTTTTT. Protein product: CASSPPGQGASGELFF.

CDR3 protein: CASSYSRRDTQYF. The CDR3 DNA sequence: TGTGCCAGCAGTTACTCGAGGCGGGATACGCAGTATTTT. The genes are TRBV6-5 and TRBJ2-3; D unresolved. The germline V gene has CDR1 MNHEY and CDR2 SVGAGI. The CDR3 is made up of 13 amino acids. V was clipped by 0 bases and J by 6 bases, with 7 bases between them.

The chain has TRBV2 and TRBJ2-1; D is possibly TRBD2 (6 bases). Germline V CDR1 and CDR2: SNHLY, FYNNEI. The CDR3 contains 15 residues. Trimming stripped 5 bases from V and 1 base from J, with 12 bases between. CDR3 bases: TGTGCCAGCAGTCCCAGGGACTTTTCCTACAATGAGCAGTTCTTC. It specifies CASSPRDFSYNEQFF.

The table lists this clone with a count of one. This chain links TRBV5-6 with TRBJ2-7; 11 nucleotides match TRBD2. CDR1 SGHDT and CDR2 YYEEEE come from the germline V gene. V shed 4 bases, J shed 2 bases, and the junction held 5 bases outside the gene matches. The CDR3 runs to 15 residues. The CDR3 region is CASSPTSGGTYEQYF. CDR3 bases: TGTGCCAGCAGCCCTACTAGCGGGGGAACCTACGAGCAGTACTTC.

This chain links TRBV19 with TRBJ2-7; 10 bases agree with TRBD1. Germline V gives CDR1 LNHDA, CDR2 SQIVND (reference sequence). This CDR3 comprises 13 residues. The V and J ends lost 10 bases and 4 bases, in that order; junction bases with no gene match: 7. The CDR3 coding sequence is TGTGCCACACGACAGGGGGCGGGATACGAGCAGTACTTC. Its translation is CATRQGAGYEQYF.

V is TRBV10-3 and J is TRBJ2-1; TRBD2 agrees at 11 bases. The CDR3 runs to 17 residues. V trimming: 6 bases; J trimming: 6 bases; junction bases outside the gene matches: 13. Germline CDR1 ENHRY, CDR2 SYGVKD. The chain's CDR3 is CAIRDGEGLAGGNEQFF. CDR3 coding DNA: TGTGCCATCAGGGATGGAGAAGGACTAGCGGGTGGCAATGAGCAGTTCTTC.

This chain connects TRBV5-4 to TRBJ2-6, with a tentative D call TRBD2 (7 bases). V was trimmed by 4 bases and J by 4 bases, leaving 15 bases between them. The germline gives CDR1 SGHNT, CDR2 YYREEE (reference sequence). The CDR3 is made up of 16 amino acids. CDR3 in amino acids: CASSPGGGVGANVLTF. The CDR3 nucleotides are TGTGCCAGCAGCCCGGGGGGCGGGGTCGGGGCCAACGTCCTGACTTTC.

A note on this clone: At one end the junction does not follow the germline gene, possibly because of a read error. The chain joins TRBV4-1 to TRBJ2-7, with a tentative D call TRBD1 (7 bases). The CDR3 totals 17 residues. In germline, CDR1 is MGHRA, CDR2 YSYEKL. CDR3 DNA sequence: TGCGCCAGCAGTCAAGAAGGAGGGGGCGGCTGGTCCTACGAGCAGTACTTC. This codes for CASSQEGGGGWSYEQYF.

The rearrangement links TRBV19 to TRBJ1-2, with TRBD1 matching over 7 bases. Germline-derived CDR1 and CDR2 are LNHDA and SQIVND (reference sequence). V gave up 7 bases and J gave up 8 bases; unmatched junction bases: 16. This CDR3 has 15 residues. For the CDR3, the DNA is TGTGCCAGTAAGGATCCAGACAGGGTGGATGTGGGCTACACCTTC. Protein: CASKDPDRVDVGYTF. Complete variable domain (other parts from reference TRBV19 and TRBJ1-2): DGGITQSPKYLFRKEGQNVTLSCEQNLNHDAMYWYRQDPGQGLRLIYYSQIVNDFQKGDIAEGYSVSREKKESFPLTVTSAQKNPTAFYLCASKDPDRVDVGYTFGSGTRLTVV.

The chain combines TRBV28 with TRBJ1-5; TRBD1 might be the D (5 bases). The CDR3 runs 12 residues. V dropped 2 bases and J dropped 10 bases, with 9 bases sitting between them. Germline V lookup: CDR1 MDHEN, CDR2 SYDVKM. The CDR3 sequence: CASSLRDSPQHF. CDR3 sequence (DNA): TGTGCCAGCAGTTTAAGAGACAGTCCCCAGCATTTT.